Listed below are T cell receptor beta chains from one sample, sequenced in a study of shared clonotypes between healthy human individuals. TCRdb keeps only in-frame clones here, not all; method: immunoSEQ multiplex PCR. In the table there are 950,000 to 1,300,000 clones, about 76% of which are singletons. The material sequenced was memory CD4+ T cells sorted from blood. The receptors come from a man aged 18 to 29 in good health. Both conserved end residues are part of each CDR3. The D gene is left open where the match is weak. Clone size is stated in some rows and not others, as once, few, many or a class when expanded.

clone size	J gene	D gene	V gene	CDR3 DNA	CDR3 protein
NA	TRBJ2-7	NA	TRBV6-5	TGTGCCAGCAGTTCCCCGGCCAGGAACGGGGTCCACGAGCAGTACTTC	CASSSPARNGVHEQYF
NA	TRBJ2-3	NA	TRBV9	TGTGCCAGCAGCGACACAGATACGCAGTATTTT	CASSDTDTQYF
NA	TRBJ1-1	TRBD1	TRBV5-5	TGTGCCAGCAGCTTGGCCGGGACAGGGTACACTGAAGCTTTCTTT	CASSLAGTGYTEAFF
NA	TRBJ1-3	NA	TRBV5-5	TGTGCCAGCAGCTTGGGCCCGGCCGTCCTTGGTTTGGAAAACACCATATATTTT	CASSLGPAVLGLENTIYF
NA	TRBJ2-3	NA	TRBV7-2	TGTGCCAGCAGCTCGTACCTTTCCACAGATACGCAGTATTTT	CASSSYLSTDTQYF
NA	TRBJ2-3	TRBD2	TRBV4-2	TGTGCCAGCAGCCAAGATGGGGCGGGAGGAGGGGGAGATACGCAGTATTTT	CASSQDGAGGGGDTQYF
few	TRBJ2-1	NA	TRBV7-8	TGTGCCAGCAGAGGGGGGGGGTCCTACAATGAGCAGTTCTTC	CASRGGGSYNEQFF
NA	TRBJ2-6	NA	TRBV12-5	TGTGCTAGTGGTTGGGTCGTTTCTGGGGCCAACGTCCTGACTTTC	CASGWVVSGANVLTF
few	TRBJ2-3	NA	TRBV7-2	TGTGCCAGCAGTCCAAACCCGAGGGGGACCACAGATACGCAGTATTTT	CASSPNPRGTTDTQYF
many	TRBJ2-7	NA	TRBV28	TGTGCCAGCAGACCGCGGCCCCTCGAGCGCTACGAGCAGTACTTC	CASRPRPLERYEQYF
NA	TRBJ2-5	NA	TRBV7-6	TGTGCCAGCAGCTTACTAAGACAAGAGACCCAGTACTTC	CASSLLRQETQYF
once	TRBJ2-4	TRBD1	TRBV25-1	TGTGCCAGCAGTGAATTGGACAGGGACCAAAACATTCAGTACTTC	CASSELDRDQNIQYF
NA	TRBJ1-1	NA	TRBV6-1	TGTGCCAGCAGTACACAGCAGAACACTGAAGCTTTCTTT	CASSTQQNTEAFF
NA	TRBJ2-5	NA	TRBV5-1	TGCGCCAGCAGCTTGGAGACGGGACAAGAGACCCAGTACTTC	CASSLETGQETQYF
once	TRBJ2-5	TRBD2	TRBV6-6	TGTGCCACCGGACTAGCGGGGATACCCAAAGCGGTCCAGTACTTC	CATGLAGIPKAVQYF
NA	TRBJ2-5	NA	TRBV7-9	TGTGCCAGCAGCTCCGGACTGCGGGAGACCCAGTACTTC	CASSSGLRETQYF
few	TRBJ1-1	NA	TRBV18	TGTGCCAGCTCACCCTTACAGGGGAACACTGAAGCTTTCTTT	CASSPLQGNTEAFF
NA	TRBJ1-5	NA	TRBV7-9	TGTGCCAGCAGCTTAGAATATTTAGGGACCCGAGATAGCAATCAGCCCCAGCATTTT	CASSLEYLGTRDSNQPQHF
NA	TRBJ1-4	TRBD1	TRBV5-1	TGCGCCAGCAGCTTGGTCGATGGACAGGTAGAAATGAGGAAACTGTTTTTT	CASSLVDGQVEMRKLFF
NA	TRBJ2-7	NA	TRBV30	TGTGCCTGGAGTACAGGGAGCTCCTACGAGCAGTACTTC	CAWSTGSSYEQYF
NA	TRBJ1-1	NA	TRBV5-1	TGCGCCAGCAGCTTACAGACAGGCCCGAACACTGAAGCTTTCTTT	CASSLQTGPNTEAFF
NA	TRBJ2-2	TRBD1	TRBV5-4	TGTGCCAGCAGCAATACTGACAGGGGCTGGGAGCTGTTTTTT	CASSNTDRGWELFF
few	TRBJ2-2	NA	TRBV15	TGTGCCACCAGCACGTGGGAATCCGGGGAGCTGTTTTTT	CATSTWESGELFF